The source of this TCR beta chain is a study of blood T cell repertoires in COVID-19. CDR3 length: 14 amino acids. CDR1 SGHDN and CDR2 FVKESK come from the germline V gene. The germline V and J ends were trimmed by 0 bases and 1 base, with 7 bases remaining between them. Generated by immunoSEQ multiplex PCR, the TCRdb table keeps only in-frame clones and is missing some. The sample lists around 220,000 clones, approximately 80% seen once, with less than 20% in the top ten. The J gene is TRBJ2-7, the V gene TRBV14, with D uncertain. The sequenced material came from peripheral blood. This clonotype was obtained from a man younger than 45 with active or convalescent COVID-19. The CDR3 sequence is CASSQDLSSYEQYF. The CDR3 DNA reads TGTGCCAGCAGCCAAGATCTAAGTTCCTACGAGCAGTACTTC.